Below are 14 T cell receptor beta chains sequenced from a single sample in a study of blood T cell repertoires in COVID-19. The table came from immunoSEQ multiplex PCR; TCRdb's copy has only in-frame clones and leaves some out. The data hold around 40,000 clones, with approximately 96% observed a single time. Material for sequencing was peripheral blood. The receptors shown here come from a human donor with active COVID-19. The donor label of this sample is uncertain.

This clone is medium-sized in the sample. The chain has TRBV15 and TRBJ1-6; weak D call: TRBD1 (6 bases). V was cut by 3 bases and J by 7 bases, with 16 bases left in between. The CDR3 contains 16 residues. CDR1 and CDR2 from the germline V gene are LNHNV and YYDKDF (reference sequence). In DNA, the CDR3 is TGTGCCACCAGCAGCGGGTACAGGGAGTACAATTCACCCCTCCACTTT. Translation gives CATSSGYREYNSPLHF.

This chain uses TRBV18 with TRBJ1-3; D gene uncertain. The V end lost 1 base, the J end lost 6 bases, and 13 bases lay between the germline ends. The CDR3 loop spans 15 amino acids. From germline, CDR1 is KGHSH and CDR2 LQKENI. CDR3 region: CASSPLPARENTIYF. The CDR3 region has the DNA TGTGCCAGCTCACCACTACCTGCCCGGGAAAACACCATATATTTT.

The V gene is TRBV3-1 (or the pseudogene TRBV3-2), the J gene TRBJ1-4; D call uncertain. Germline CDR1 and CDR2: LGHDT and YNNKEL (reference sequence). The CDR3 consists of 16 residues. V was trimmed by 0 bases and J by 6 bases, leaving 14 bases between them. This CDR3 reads CASSQDLTSDDEKLFF. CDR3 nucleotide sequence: TGTGCCAGCAGCCAAGATCTGACTAGCGACGATGAAAAACTGTTTTTT.

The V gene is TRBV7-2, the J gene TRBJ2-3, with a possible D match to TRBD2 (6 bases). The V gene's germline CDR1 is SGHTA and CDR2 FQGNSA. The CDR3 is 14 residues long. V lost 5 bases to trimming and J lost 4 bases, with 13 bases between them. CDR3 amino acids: CASSPSSVADTQYF. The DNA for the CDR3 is TGTGCCAGCAGCCCCTCTAGCGTCGCAGATACGCAGTATTTT.

The CDR3 sequence is CASSSSGSTYEQYF. CDR3 sequence (DNA): TGTGCCAGCAGCTCCAGCGGGAGTACCTACGAGCAGTACTTC. The J gene is TRBJ2-7, the V gene TRBV7-9, with 8 bases matching TRBD2. Germline CDR1 and CDR2: SEHNR and FQNEAQ (reference sequence). This CDR3 region has 14 residues. Trimming took 4 bases from V and 2 from J; bases not matched to a gene: 4.

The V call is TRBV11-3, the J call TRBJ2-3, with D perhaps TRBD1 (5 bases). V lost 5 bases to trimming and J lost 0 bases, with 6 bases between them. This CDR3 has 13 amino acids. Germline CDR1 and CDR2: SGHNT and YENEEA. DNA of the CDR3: TGTGCCAGCAGCCCAGGGAGCACAGATACGCAGTATTTT. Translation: CASSPGSTDTQYF.

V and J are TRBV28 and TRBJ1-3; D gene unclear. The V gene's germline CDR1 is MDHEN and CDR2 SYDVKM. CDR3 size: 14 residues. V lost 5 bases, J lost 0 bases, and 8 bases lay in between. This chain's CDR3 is CASSRLSSGNTIYF. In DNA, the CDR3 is TGTGCCAGCAGTCGTCTCAGCTCTGGAAACACCATATATTTT.

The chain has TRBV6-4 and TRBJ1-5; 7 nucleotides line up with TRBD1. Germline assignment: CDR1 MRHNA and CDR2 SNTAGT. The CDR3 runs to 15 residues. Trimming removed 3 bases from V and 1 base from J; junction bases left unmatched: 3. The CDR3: CASSDYRGSNQPQHF. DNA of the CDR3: TGTGCCAGCAGTGATTACAGGGGAAGCAATCAGCCCCAGCATTTT.

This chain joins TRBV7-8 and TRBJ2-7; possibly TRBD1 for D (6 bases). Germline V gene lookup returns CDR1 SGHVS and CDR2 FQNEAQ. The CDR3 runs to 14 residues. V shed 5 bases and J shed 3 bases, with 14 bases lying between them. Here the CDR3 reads CASSPAVRGYEQYF. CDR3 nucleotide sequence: TGTGCCAGCAGCCCCGCGGTCAGGGGCTACGAGCAGTACTTC.

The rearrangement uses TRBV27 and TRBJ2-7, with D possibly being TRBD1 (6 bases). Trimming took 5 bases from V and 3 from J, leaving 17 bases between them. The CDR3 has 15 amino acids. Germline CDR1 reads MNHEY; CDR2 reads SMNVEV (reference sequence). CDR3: CASSIDRSLYYEQYF. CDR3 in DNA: TGTGCCAGCAGTATCGACAGGAGCCTTTACTACGAGCAGTACTTC.

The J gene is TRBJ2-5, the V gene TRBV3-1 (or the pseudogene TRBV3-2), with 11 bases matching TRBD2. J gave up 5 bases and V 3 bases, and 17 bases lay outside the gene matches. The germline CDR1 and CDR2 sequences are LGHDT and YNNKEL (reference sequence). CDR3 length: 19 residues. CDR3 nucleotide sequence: TGTGCCAGCAGCCAGGCGATGACTAGCGGGGTGGCTGGCCTGGAGACCCAGTACTTC. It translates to CASSQAMTSGVAGLETQYF.

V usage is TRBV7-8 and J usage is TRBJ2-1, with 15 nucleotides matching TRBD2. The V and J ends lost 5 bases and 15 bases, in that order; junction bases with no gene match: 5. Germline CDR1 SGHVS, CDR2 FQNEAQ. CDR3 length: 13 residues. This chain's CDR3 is CASSLGLAGGGFF. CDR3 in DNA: TGTGCCAGCAGCCTGGGACTAGCGGGGGGAGGGTTCTTC.

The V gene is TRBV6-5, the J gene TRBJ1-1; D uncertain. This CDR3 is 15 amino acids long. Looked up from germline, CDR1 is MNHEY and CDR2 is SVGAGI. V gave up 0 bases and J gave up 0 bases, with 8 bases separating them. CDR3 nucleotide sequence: TGTGCCAGCAGTTACTCGAGACTGATGAACACTGAAGCTTTCTTT. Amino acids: CASSYSRLMNTEAFF.

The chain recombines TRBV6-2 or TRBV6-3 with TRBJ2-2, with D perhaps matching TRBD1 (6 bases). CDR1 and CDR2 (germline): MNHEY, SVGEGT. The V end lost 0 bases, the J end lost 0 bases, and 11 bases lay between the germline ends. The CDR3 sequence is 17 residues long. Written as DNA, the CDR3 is TGTGCCAGCAGTTACTCGATAAGGACAGCGAACACCGGGGAGCTGTTTTTT. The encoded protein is CASSYSIRTANTGELFF.